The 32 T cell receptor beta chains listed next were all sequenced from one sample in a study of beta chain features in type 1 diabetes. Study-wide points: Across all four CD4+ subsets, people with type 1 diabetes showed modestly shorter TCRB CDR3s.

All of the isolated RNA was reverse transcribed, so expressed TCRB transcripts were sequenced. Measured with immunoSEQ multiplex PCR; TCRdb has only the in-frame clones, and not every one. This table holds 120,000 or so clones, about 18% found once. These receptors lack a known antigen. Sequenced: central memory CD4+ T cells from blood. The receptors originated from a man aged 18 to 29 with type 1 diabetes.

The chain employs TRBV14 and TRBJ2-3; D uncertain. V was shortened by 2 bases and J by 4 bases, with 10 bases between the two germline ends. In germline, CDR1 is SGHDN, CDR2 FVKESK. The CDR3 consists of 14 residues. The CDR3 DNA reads TGTGCCAGCAGCCAAAGCGAGAGTCCAGATACGCAGTATTTT. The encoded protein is CASSQSESPDTQYF.

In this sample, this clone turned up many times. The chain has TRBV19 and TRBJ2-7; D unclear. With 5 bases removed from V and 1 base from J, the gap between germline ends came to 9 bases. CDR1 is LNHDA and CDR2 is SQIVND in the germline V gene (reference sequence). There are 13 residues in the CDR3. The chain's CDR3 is CASSLSVSYEQYF. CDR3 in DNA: TGTGCCAGTAGTCTCAGCGTTTCCTACGAGCAGTACTTC.

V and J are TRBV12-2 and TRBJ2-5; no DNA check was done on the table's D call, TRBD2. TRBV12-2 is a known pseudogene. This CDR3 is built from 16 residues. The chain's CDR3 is CASRQRNLRYQETQYF. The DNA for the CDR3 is TGTGCAAGTCGCCAGAGGAACTTGAGGTACCAAGAGACCCAGTACTTC.

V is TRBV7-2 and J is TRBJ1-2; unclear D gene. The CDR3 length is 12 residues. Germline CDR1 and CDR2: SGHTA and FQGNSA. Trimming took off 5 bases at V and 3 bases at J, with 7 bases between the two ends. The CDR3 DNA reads TGTGCCAGCAGCCCTCGGGACTATGGCTACACCTTC. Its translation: CASSPRDYGYTF.

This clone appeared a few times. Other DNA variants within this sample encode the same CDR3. CDR3 nucleotide sequence: TGTGCCTGGTCTCGGAGGAGGGCAGATACGCAGTATTTT. Encoded protein: CAWSRRRADTQYF. This chain links TRBV30 with TRBJ2-3; D is possibly TRBD2 (6 bases). Germline V gives CDR1 GTSNPN, CDR2 SVGIG (reference sequence). The V gene lost 5 bases and the J gene lost 4 bases, with 13 bases spanning the gap. The CDR3 consists of 13 residues.

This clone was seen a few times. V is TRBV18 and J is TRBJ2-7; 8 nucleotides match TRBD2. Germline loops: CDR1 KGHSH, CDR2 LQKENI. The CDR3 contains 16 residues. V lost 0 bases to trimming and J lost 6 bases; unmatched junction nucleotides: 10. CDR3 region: CASSPPGAGGGGEQYF. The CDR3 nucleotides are TGTGCCAGCTCACCACCGGGCGCGGGGGGAGGTGGCGAGCAGTACTTC.

In DNA, the CDR3 is TGTGCCAGCAGCTTAAACTACGAGGATGAGCAGTTCTTC. Translated: CASSLNYEDEQFF. This chain connects TRBV7-3 to TRBJ2-1; no clear D gene. Trimming removed 1 base from V and 8 bases from J, with 9 bases in between. In germline, CDR1 is SGHTA, CDR2 FQGTGA. CDR3 length: 13 amino acids.

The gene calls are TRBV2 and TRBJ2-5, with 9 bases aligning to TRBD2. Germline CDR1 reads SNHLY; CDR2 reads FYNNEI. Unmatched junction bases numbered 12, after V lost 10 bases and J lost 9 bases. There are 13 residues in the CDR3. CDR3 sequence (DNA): TGTGCCACTATGAGGGAAGCGGGAGGCTCCCAGTACTTC. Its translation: CATMREAGGSQYF. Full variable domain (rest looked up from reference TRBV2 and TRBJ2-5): EPEVTQTPSHQVTQMGQEVILRCVPISNHLYFYWYRQILGQKVEFLVSFYNNEISEKSEIFDDQFSVERPDGSNFTLKIRSTKLEDSAMYFCATMREAGGSQYFGPGTRLLVL.

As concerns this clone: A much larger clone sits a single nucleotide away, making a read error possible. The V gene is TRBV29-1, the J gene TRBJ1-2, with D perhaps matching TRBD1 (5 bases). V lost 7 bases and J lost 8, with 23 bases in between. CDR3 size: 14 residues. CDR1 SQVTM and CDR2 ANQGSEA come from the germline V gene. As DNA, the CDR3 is TGCAGCGGTGACCGGGGGGAACTCGCGGTGGGCTACACCTTC. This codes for CSGDRGELAVGYTF. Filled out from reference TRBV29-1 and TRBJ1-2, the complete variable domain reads SAVISQKPSRDICQRGTSLTIQCQVDSQVTMMFWYRQQPGQSLTLIATANQGSEATYESGFVIDKFPISRPNLTFSTLTVSNMSPEDSSIYLCSGDRGELAVGYTFGSGTRLTVV.

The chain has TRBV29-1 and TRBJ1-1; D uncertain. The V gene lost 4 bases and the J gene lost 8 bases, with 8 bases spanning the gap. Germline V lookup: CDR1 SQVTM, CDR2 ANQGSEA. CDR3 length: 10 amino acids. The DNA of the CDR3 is TGCAGCGTTGGGGGTGCGGAAGCTTTCTTT. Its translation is CSVGGAEAFF.

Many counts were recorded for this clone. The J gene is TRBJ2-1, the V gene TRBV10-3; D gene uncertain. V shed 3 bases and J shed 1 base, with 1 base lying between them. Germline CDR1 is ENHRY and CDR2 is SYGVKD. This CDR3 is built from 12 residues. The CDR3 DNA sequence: TGTGCCATCAGTGAATCCTACAATGAGCAGTTCTTC. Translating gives CAISESYNEQFF.

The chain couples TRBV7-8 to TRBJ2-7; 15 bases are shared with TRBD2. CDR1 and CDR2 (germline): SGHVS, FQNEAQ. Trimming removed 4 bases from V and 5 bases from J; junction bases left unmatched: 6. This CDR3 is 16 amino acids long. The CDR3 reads CASSSGLAGGGDEQYF. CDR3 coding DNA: TGTGCCAGCAGCTCGGGACTAGCGGGAGGTGGGGACGAGCAGTACTTC.

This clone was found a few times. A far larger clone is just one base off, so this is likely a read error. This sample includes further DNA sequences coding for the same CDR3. The DNA of the CDR3 is TGCCGCGTTGCCCCTGGACAGGGGCGCTCTGGGGCCAACGTCCTGACTTTC. Encoded protein: CRVAPGQGRSGANVLTF. The chain is built from TRBV29-1 and TRBJ2-6; 9 positions match TRBD1. The CDR3 is 17 amino acids. In germline, CDR1 is SQVTM, CDR2 ANQGSEA.

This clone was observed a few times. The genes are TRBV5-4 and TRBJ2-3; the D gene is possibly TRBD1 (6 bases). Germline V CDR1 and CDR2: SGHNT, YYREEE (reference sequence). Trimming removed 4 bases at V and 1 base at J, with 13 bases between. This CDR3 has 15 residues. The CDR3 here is CASSPIDRRTDTQYF. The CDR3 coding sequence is TGTGCCAGCAGCCCCATCGACAGGCGCACAGATACGCAGTATTTT.

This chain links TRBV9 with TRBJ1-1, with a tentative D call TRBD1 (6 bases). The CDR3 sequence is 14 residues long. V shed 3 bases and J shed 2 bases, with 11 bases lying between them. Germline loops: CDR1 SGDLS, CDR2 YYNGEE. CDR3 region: CASSEGGVNTEAFF. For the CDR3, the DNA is TGTGCCAGCAGCGAAGGGGGGGTAAACACTGAAGCTTTCTTT.

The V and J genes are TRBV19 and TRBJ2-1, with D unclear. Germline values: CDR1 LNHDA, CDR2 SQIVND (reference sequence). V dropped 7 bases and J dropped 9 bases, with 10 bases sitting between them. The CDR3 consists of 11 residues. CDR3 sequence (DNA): TGTGCCAGTACTAGTGAGGTTGAGCAGTTCTTC. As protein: CASTSEVEQFF.

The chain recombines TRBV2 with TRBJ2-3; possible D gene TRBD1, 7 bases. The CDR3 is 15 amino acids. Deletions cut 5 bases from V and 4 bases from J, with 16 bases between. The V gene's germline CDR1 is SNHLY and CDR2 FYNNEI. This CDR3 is CASSRDREVSDTQYF. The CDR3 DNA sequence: TGTGCCAGCAGTCGAGACAGGGAGGTCTCAGATACGCAGTATTTT.

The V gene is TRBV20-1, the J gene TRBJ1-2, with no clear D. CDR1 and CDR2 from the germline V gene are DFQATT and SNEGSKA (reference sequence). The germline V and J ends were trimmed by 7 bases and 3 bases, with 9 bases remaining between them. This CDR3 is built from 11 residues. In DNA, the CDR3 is TGCAGTGGACCCGGGGACTATGGCTACACCTTC. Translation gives CSGPGDYGYTF.

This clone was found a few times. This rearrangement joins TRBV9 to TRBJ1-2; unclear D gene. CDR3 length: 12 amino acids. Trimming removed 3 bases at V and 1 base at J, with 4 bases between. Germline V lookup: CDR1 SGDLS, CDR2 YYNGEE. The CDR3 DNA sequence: TGTGCCAGCAGCGAACTTAACTATGGCTACACCTTC. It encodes CASSELNYGYTF.

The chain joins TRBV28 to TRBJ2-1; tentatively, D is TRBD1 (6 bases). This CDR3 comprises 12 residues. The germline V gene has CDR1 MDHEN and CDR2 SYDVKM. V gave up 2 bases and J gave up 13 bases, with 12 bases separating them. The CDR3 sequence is CASSLNRAQQFF. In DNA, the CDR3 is TGTGCCAGCAGTTTAAACAGGGCGCAACAGTTCTTC.

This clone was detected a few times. CDR3 DNA: TGTGCCAGCAGCCAGGGGACAGGGTCCGGCTACGAGCAGTACTTC. It translates to CASSQGTGSGYEQYF. The gene calls are TRBV7-3 and TRBJ2-7; 9 nucleotides match TRBD1. The V segment lost 5 bases and the J segment 3 bases; nucleotides outside the gene matches: 8. The germline CDR1 and CDR2 sequences are SGHTA and FQGTGA. The CDR3 contains 15 residues.

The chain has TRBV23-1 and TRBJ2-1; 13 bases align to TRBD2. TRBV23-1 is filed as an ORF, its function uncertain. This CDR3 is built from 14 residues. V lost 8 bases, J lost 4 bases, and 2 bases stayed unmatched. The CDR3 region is CASWTSGGYNEQFF. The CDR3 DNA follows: TGCGCCAGCTGGACTAGCGGGGGTTACAATGAGCAGTTCTTC.

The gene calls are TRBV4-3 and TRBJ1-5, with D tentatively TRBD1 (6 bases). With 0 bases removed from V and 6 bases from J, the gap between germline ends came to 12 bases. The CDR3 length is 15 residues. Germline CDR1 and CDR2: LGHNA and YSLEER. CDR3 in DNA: TGCGCCAGCAGCCAAGATGCCGGAGGGGGTCAGCCCCAGCATTTT. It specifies CASSQDAGGGQPQHF.

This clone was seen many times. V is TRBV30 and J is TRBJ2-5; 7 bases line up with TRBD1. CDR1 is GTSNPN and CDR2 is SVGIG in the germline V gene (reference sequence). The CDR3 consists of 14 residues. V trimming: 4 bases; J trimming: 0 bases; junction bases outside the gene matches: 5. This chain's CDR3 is CAWNPGQYQETQYF. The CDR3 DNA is TGTGCCTGGAACCCGGGACAGTACCAAGAGACCCAGTACTTC.

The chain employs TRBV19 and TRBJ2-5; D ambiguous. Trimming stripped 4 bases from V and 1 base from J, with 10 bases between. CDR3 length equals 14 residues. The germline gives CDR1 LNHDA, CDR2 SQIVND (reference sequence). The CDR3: CASSNRQGQETQYF. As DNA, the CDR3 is TGTGCCAGTAGTAACCGGCAAGGCCAAGAGACCCAGTACTTC.

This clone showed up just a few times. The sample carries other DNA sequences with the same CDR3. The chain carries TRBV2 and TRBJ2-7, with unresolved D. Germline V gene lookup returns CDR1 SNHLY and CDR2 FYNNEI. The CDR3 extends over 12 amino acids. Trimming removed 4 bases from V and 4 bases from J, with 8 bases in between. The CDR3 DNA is TGTGCCAGCAGTGTCGAAAGGTACGAGCAGTACTTC. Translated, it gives CASSVERYEQYF.

This CDR3 reads CASSESARGEQFF. CDR3 DNA: TGCGCCAGCAGTGAGTCCGCCCGGGGCGAGCAGTTCTTC. The chain has TRBV10-1 and TRBJ2-1; either TRBD1 or TRBD2 may fit D (5 bases each). The V gene's germline CDR1 is WNHNN and CDR2 SYGVQD (reference sequence). The CDR3 consists of 13 residues. Trimming pared 0 bases from V and 10 bases from J, leaving 10 bases between.

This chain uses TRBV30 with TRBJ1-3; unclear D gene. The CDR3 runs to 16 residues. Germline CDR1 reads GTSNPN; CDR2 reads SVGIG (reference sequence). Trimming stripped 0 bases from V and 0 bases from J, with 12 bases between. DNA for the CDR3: TGTGCCTGGAGTGTACCTCTGTACAGCTCTGGAAACACCATATATTTT. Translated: CAWSVPLYSSGNTIYF.

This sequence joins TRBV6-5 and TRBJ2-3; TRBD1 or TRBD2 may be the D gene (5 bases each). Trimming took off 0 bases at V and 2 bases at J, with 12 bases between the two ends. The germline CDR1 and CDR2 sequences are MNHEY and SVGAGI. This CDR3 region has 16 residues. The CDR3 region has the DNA TGTGCCAGCAGTTACTCGGGCGAGGGGCACACAGATACGCAGTATTTT. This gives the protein CASSYSGEGHTDTQYF.

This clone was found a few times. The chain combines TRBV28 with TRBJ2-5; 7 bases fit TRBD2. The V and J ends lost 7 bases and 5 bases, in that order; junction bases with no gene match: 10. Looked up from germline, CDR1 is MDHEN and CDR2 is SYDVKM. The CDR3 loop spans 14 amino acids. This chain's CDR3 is CASKIAGGSETQYF. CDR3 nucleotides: TGTGCCAGCAAAATAGCCGGGGGGTCGGAGACCCAGTACTTC.

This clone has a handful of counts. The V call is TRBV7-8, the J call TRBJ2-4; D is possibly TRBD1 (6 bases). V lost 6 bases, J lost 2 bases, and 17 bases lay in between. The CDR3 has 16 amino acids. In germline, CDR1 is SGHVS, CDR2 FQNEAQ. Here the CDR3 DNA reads TGTGCCAGCAGTTACCCCCCAGGGGACCCCAAAAACATTCAGTACTTC. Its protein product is CASSYPPGDPKNIQYF. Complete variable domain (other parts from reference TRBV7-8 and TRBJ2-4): GAGVSQSPRYKVAKRGQDVALRCDPISGHVSLFWYQQALGQGPEFLTYFQNEAQLDKSGLPSDRFFAERPEGSVSTLKIQRTQQEDSAVYLCASSYPPGDPKNIQYFGAGTRLSVL.

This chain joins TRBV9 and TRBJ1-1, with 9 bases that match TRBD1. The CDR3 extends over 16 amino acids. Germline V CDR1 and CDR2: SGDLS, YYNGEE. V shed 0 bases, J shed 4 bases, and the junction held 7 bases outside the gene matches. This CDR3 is CASSVASDRGSTEAFF. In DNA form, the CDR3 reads TGTGCCAGCAGCGTAGCCTCAGACAGGGGGTCCACTGAAGCTTTCTTT. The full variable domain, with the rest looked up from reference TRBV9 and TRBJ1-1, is DSGVTQTPKHLITATGQRVTLRCSPRSGDLSVYWYQQSLDQGLQFLIQYYNGEERAKGNILERFSAQQFPDLHSELNLSSLELGDSALYFCASSVASDRGSTEAFFGQGTRLTVV.